The clone carrying this T cell receptor (beta chain) was seen just once. Its specificity is unknown. This sample is drawn from a study of cytomegalovirus exposure and HLA in healthy donors. General study points: Later, TCR association rates were found to vary by HLA locus, highest for DRB1 and lowest for HLA-C. Later analysis suggested most CMV-associated TCR beta chains were HLA-restricted.

Researchers ran the PCR with 60 Vbeta and 13 Jbeta primers. Sequencing was performed with immunoSEQ multiplex PCR; in TCRdb, only in-frame clones are kept and a portion is missing. The sample carries tens of thousands of clones, 70% recorded once. Trimming pared 1 base from V and 1 base from J, leaving 10 bases between. The CDR3 extends over 15 amino acids. The germline CDR1 and CDR2 sequences are MNHNS and SASEGT. The specimen was PBMCs. The chain links TRBV6-1 to TRBJ2-5; tentatively, D is TRBD1 (6 bases). The sequence derives from a woman in her fifties or sixties in good health and CMV-seronegative. CDR3 coding DNA: TGTGCCAGCAGTGAAGACGGGACACCCCAAGAGACCCAGTACTTC. Its translation is CASSEDGTPQETQYF.